These 31 T cell receptor beta chains share one sample of origin, sequenced in a study of Graves' ophthalmopathy and Graves' hyperthyroidism. For repertoire sequencing, the TCR beta CDR3 regions were amplified from RNA transcripts. RT-PCR was first run with HTBI primers, then multiplex PCR in a second round. In TCRdb, the multiplex PCR reads were re-called with MiXCR into one record per CDR3 protein. The sample holds 340,000 or so distinct CDR3 sequences; 15% to 20% are singletons and the top ten take 12%. Specimen: peripheral blood. These receptors were collected from an adult man with Graves' ophthalmopathy.

This clonotype was counted ten times or more. The chain uses TRBV2 and TRBJ1-1; D unclear. Germline V gene data show CDR1 as SNHLY and CDR2 as FYNNEI. V lost 0 bases and J lost 4, with 12 bases in between. This CDR3 contains 15 residues. The CDR3 protein is CASSEASGRGTEAFF. In nucleotides, the CDR3 is TGTGCCAGCAGTGAAGCGTCCGGTCGGGGCACTGAAGCTTTCTTT. The whole variable domain, remainder taken from reference TRBV2 and TRBJ1-1, is EPEVTQTPSHQVTQMGQEVILRCVPISNHLYFYWYRQILGQKVEFLVSFYNNEISEKSEIFDDQFSVERPDGSNFTLKIRSTKLEDSAMYFCASSEASGRGTEAFFGQGTRLTVV.

This clonotype was counted many times. The rearrangement uses TRBV7-2 and TRBJ2-1, with unresolved D. Germline CDR1 is SGHTA and CDR2 is FQGNSA. Trimming stripped 4 bases from V and 4 bases from J, with 14 bases between. This CDR3 contains 15 residues. In DNA, the CDR3 is TGTGCCAGCAGCTCGGACCCTCTAGGGTACAATGAGCAGTTCTTC. Its translation: CASSSDPLGYNEQFF.

This clonotype appeared many times. The V and J genes are TRBV11-2 and TRBJ2-5; 10 bases match TRBD1. Trimming removed 5 bases from V and 4 bases from J; junction bases left unmatched: 4. This CDR3 is built from 14 residues. Germline V lookup: CDR1 SGHAT, CDR2 FQNNGV. CDR3 in DNA: TGTGCCAGCAGCGCTTGGACAGGGGGAGAGACCCAGTACTTC. Its translation: CASSAWTGGETQYF.

This clonotype was recorded many times. The rearrangement uses TRBV6-5 and TRBJ1-2; D gene ambiguous. The CDR3 spans 14 residues. CDR1 is MNHEY, CDR2 SVGAGI, per germline. Trimming pared 3 bases from V and 1 base from J, leaving 9 bases between. CDR3 loop: CASSYSYSNYGYTF. The CDR3, as DNA: TGTGCCAGCAGTTATTCTTACAGTAACTATGGCTACACCTTC.

The rearrangement joins TRBV6-1 to TRBJ2-5; 10 bases fit TRBD1. Germline assignment: CDR1 MNHNS and CDR2 SASEGT. This CDR3 region has 15 residues. The V and J ends lost 6 bases and 7 bases, in that order; junction bases with no gene match: 11. The CDR3 loop is CASREFPGQGGTQYF. CDR3 in DNA: TGTGCCAGCAGAGAATTCCCCGGACAGGGGGGGACCCAGTACTTC.

There are many counts of this clonotype. This chain connects TRBV12-3 or TRBV12-4 to TRBJ1-1; D unclear. Trimming took 3 bases from V and 2 from J, leaving 1 base between them. The CDR3 is 11 amino acids. CDR3 in amino acids: CASSFNTEAFF. Written as DNA, the CDR3 is TGTGCCAGCAGTTTCAACACTGAAGCTTTCTTT.

This clonotype showed up many times. This chain uses TRBV29-1 with TRBJ2-7; a possible D gene is TRBD2 (6 bases). CDR1 SQVTM and CDR2 ANQGSEA come from the germline V gene. The CDR3 consists of 13 residues. V was trimmed by 4 bases and J by 7 bases, leaving 17 bases between them. CDR3 in DNA: TGCAGCGTTGGAGGTGGAGGGGCACCGGAGCAGTACTTC. Translation gives CSVGGGGAPEQYF.

This clonotype was counted many times. The gene calls are TRBV6-1 and TRBJ2-5; D uncertain. CDR3 size: 13 residues. Germline lookup yields CDR1 MNHNS and CDR2 SASEGT. V lost 1 base and J lost 5, with 8 bases in between. The CDR3 region has the DNA TGTGCCAGCAGTGAAGGGCGTCTGGAGACCCAGTACTTC. Translation gives CASSEGRLETQYF.

This clonotype has at least ten counts. CDR3 residues: CSAETSGTGELFF. CDR3 nucleotides: TGCAGTGCTGAGACTAGCGGGACCGGGGAGCTGTTTTTT. J is TRBJ2-2 and V is TRBV20-1; 10 bases align to TRBD2. The CDR3 contains 13 residues. CDR1 DFQATT and CDR2 SNEGSKA come from the germline V gene (reference sequence). The V gene end was trimmed by 5 bases and the J gene end by 5 bases; junction bases not matched to a gene: 2.

The V call is TRBV6-1, the J call TRBJ1-1; D is possibly TRBD1 (6 bases). The V gene lost 8 bases and the J gene lost 0 bases, with 16 bases spanning the gap. This CDR3 contains 15 residues. CDR1 and CDR2 (germline): MNHNS, SASEGT. The CDR3 DNA sequence: TGTGCCAGCCGGCCGACAGGACAAATGAACACTGAAGCTTTCTTT. Residues: CASRPTGQMNTEAFF.

This clonotype was observed many times. The chain links TRBV30 to TRBJ2-7, with D unclear. Germline CDR1 reads GTSNPN; CDR2 reads SVGIG (reference sequence). Trimming removed 2 bases from V and 0 bases from J, with 14 bases in between. The CDR3 spans 15 residues. For the CDR3, the DNA is TGTGCCTGGAGTCTAACTTTTGTTGGCTCCTACGAGCAGTACTTC. Translated, it gives CAWSLTFVGSYEQYF.

At least ten counts were recorded for this clonotype. The chain has TRBV11-1 and TRBJ2-5; D not certain. The CDR3 sequence is 15 residues long. Germline assignment: CDR1 SGHAT and CDR2 FQDESV (reference sequence). Trimming shortened V by 1 base and J by 0 bases, and 9 bases separated the two germline ends. The CDR3 reads CASSLERSYQETQYF. The CDR3 nucleotides are TGTGCCAGCAGCTTAGAGAGATCGTACCAAGAGACCCAGTACTTC.

This clonotype has ten or more counts. The V call is TRBV28, the J call TRBJ1-2, with D perhaps matching TRBD1 (6 bases). The CDR3 length is 14 residues. V shed 1 base and J shed 7 bases, with 13 bases lying between them. Germline CDR1 reads MDHEN; CDR2 reads SYDVKM. CDR3 coding DNA: TGTGCCAGCAGTTTATTCGGGACCAGGGGTGGCTACACCTTC. Translated: CASSLFGTRGGYTF.

The V gene is TRBV12-3 or TRBV12-4, the J gene TRBJ1-1, with 10 bases lining up with TRBD1. Unmatched junction bases numbered 4, after V lost 6 bases and J lost 0 bases. CDR3 length equals 15 residues. The CDR3 coding sequence is TGTGCCAGCAGGACAGGGGGCGAAATGAACACTGAAGCTTTCTTT. As protein: CASRTGGEMNTEAFF.

This clonotype was detected ten times or more. The gene calls are TRBV29-1 and TRBJ1-2; tentative D call: TRBD1 (5 bases). Germline CDR1 SQVTM, CDR2 ANQGSEA. The CDR3 totals 11 residues. V was clipped by 4 bases and J by 2 bases, with 5 bases between them. CDR3: CSVGQNYGYTF. CDR3 nucleotides: TGCAGCGTTGGACAGAACTATGGCTACACCTTC. Full variable domain (missing parts from reference TRBV29-1 and TRBJ1-2): SAVISQKPSRDICQRGTSLTIQCQVDSQVTMMFWYRQQPGQSLTLIATANQGSEATYESGFVIDKFPISRPNLTFSTLTVSNMSPEDSSIYLCSVGQNYGYTFGSGTRLTVV.

With respect to this clonotype: This could be a read error, since a much larger clone is one nucleotide away. V gene TRBV25-1 combines with J gene TRBJ2-7; D is possibly TRBD1 or TRBD2 (5 bases each). The length of the CDR3 is 16 residues. Germline V gene lookup returns CDR1 MGHDK and CDR2 SYGVNS. V shed 3 bases and J shed 2 bases, with 17 bases lying between them. The CDR3 DNA sequence: TGTGCCAGCAGTGACCTATCGGGACGCTATACCTACGAGCAGTACTTC. Amino acids: CASSDLSGRYTYEQYF.

The chain uses TRBV7-2 and TRBJ2-7, with unresolved D. The V gene lost 0 bases and the J gene lost 4 bases, with 16 bases spanning the gap. There are 16 residues in the CDR3. CDR1 and CDR2 from the germline V gene are SGHTA and FQGNSA. CDR3 bases: TGTGCCAGCAGCTTAGCAGTAGGGTCCCCCGGATACGAGCAGTACTTC. The encoded protein is CASSLAVGSPGYEQYF. Full variable domain (missing parts from reference TRBV7-2 and TRBJ2-7): GAGVSQSPSNKVTEKGKDVELRCDPISGHTALYWYRQSLGQGLEFLIYFQGNSAPDKSGLPSDRFSAERTGGSVSTLTIQRTQQEDSAVYLCASSLAVGSPGYEQYFGPGTRLTVT.

This clonotype was seen a handful of times. The V call is TRBV4-3, the J call TRBJ1-2; D gene unclear. V lost 0 bases to trimming and J lost 5 bases, with 13 bases between them. This CDR3 is built from 15 residues. Per the germline V gene, CDR1 is LGHNA and CDR2 is YSLEER. The CDR3 nucleotides read TGCGCCAGCAGCCAAGATATCTCCCAGGCTTATGGCTACACCTTC. Protein sequence: CASSQDISQAYGYTF.

This clonotype was detected many times. The chain is built from TRBV6-1 and TRBJ2-7; D is possibly TRBD1 (6 bases). CDR1 and CDR2 (germline): MNHNS, SASEGT. The CDR3 spans 14 residues. The V gene lost 0 bases and the J gene lost 2 bases, with 8 bases spanning the gap. The CDR3 protein is CASSEAGHTYEQYF. CDR3 coding DNA: TGTGCCAGCAGTGAAGCGGGACACACCTACGAGCAGTACTTC.

The rearrangement links TRBV6-1 to TRBJ2-5; the match to TRBD2 covers 9 bases. The germline CDR1 and CDR2 sequences are MNHNS and SASEGT. J was trimmed by 2 bases and V by 10 bases; bases with no gene match: 8. This CDR3 has 14 amino acids. This chain's CDR3 is CANSAGGNQETQYF. The CDR3 coding sequence is TGTGCCAACTCAGCGGGAGGTAATCAAGAGACCCAGTACTTC.

In this sample, this clonotype turned up once. The chain couples TRBV6-5 to TRBJ1-1; no definite D call. The germline V gene has CDR1 MNHEY and CDR2 SVGAGI. CDR3 length: 14 residues. Trimming cost V 4 bases and J 11 bases, with 20 bases left between them. CDR3 sequence: CASSSRNGGVGAFF. As DNA, the CDR3 is TGTGCCAGCAGTTCCCGCAACGGAGGAGTCGGGGCTTTCTTT.

The chain links TRBV10-3 to TRBJ1-1; D ambiguous. The CDR3 contains 11 residues. V shed 3 bases and J shed 7 bases, with 6 bases lying between them. The germline gives CDR1 ENHRY, CDR2 SYGVKD. The CDR3 bases are TGTGCCATCAGTGACAGGAGTGAAGCTTTCTTT. This gives the protein CAISDRSEAFF.

The rearrangement uses TRBV28 and TRBJ1-2; 7 bases fit TRBD1. J gave up 6 bases and V 6 bases, and 7 bases lay outside the gene matches. The germline gives CDR1 MDHEN, CDR2 SYDVKM. The CDR3 spans 13 residues. As DNA, the CDR3 is TGTGCCAGCAGGTCACAGGGGAGTAATGGCTACACCTTC. Its protein is CASRSQGSNGYTF.

This clonotype has at least ten counts. V and J are TRBV20-1 and TRBJ2-5, with TRBD1 matching over 7 bases. CDR3 length: 15 amino acids. Trimming at V came to 4 bases and at J to 0 bases, leaving 8 bases not matched to a gene. CDR1 and CDR2 from the germline V gene are DFQATT and SNEGSKA (reference sequence). The CDR3: CSATRGGDYQETQYF. The CDR3 nucleotides read TGCAGTGCTACCCGAGGGGGCGACTACCAAGAGACCCAGTACTTC.

Ten or more counts support this clonotype. J is TRBJ2-5 and V is TRBV5-1; possible D gene TRBD2, 5 bases. The V end was cut by 2 bases, the J end by 2 bases, with 10 bases between. The V gene's germline CDR1 is SGHRS and CDR2 YFSETQ. This CDR3 has 14 residues. CDR3 in amino acids: CASSFGEPQETQYF. The CDR3 region has the DNA TGCGCCAGCAGCTTCGGGGAACCTCAAGAGACCCAGTACTTC.

This clonotype was seen many times. This chain uses TRBV3-1 with TRBJ2-5, with 8 bases identical to TRBD2. V dropped 3 bases and J dropped 2; count of bases not matched to a gene: 5. Germline V gene sequence: CDR1 LGHDT, CDR2 YNNKEL (reference sequence). The CDR3 has 15 residues. The CDR3 DNA follows: TGTGCCAGCAGCCATAGTAGCGGGGTTCAAGAGACCCAGTACTTC. Protein: CASSHSSGVQETQYF.

This clonotype was observed many times. The J gene is TRBJ1-1, the V gene TRBV28; unclear D gene. The CDR3 is 12 residues long. V was clipped by 7 bases and J by 7 bases, with 13 bases between them. Germline values: CDR1 MDHEN, CDR2 SYDVKM. CDR3: CASNGQRFEAFF. In nucleotides, the CDR3 is TGTGCCAGCAATGGGCAGAGGTTTGAAGCTTTCTTT.

On this clonotype itself: A junction boundary mismatches the germline segment, possibly from a read error. This chain uses TRBV12-3 or TRBV12-4 with TRBJ1-2; no clear D gene. CDR3 length equals 14 residues. This CDR3 is CASSPKGFDYGYNF. In nucleotides, the CDR3 is TGTGCCAGCAGCCCAAAAGGGTTCGACTATGGCTACAACTTC.

The table lists this clonotype with many counts. At one boundary the junction diverges from the germline segment, which might be a read error. This chain links TRBV29-1 with TRBJ1-1; a weak D match, TRBD1 (5 bases). The CDR3 is made up of 13 amino acids. In germline, CDR1 is SQVTM, CDR2 ANQGSEA. The DNA for the CDR3 is TGCAGCGTAGAAGAAACAGGGAACACTGAAGCTTTCTTT. Protein sequence: CSVEETGNTEAFF.

This clonotype appeared many times. The rearrangement links TRBV4-1 to TRBJ1-2; D might be TRBD1 (5 bases). With 8 bases removed from V and 0 bases from J, the gap between germline ends came to 10 bases. CDR1 MGHRA and CDR2 YSYEKL come from the germline V gene. This CDR3 comprises 13 residues. CDR3 DNA: TGCGCCAGCTCCGGGACCTCTAACTATGGCTACACCTTC. Its translation: CASSGTSNYGYTF.

This clonotype was counted many times. The J gene is TRBJ1-5, the V gene TRBV27, with D possibly being TRBD1 (6 bases). The CDR3 has 15 amino acids. Germline CDR1 and CDR2: MNHEY and SMNVEV (reference sequence). The V end was cut by 4 bases, the J end by 7 bases, with 17 bases between. In DNA form, the CDR3 reads TGTGCCAGCAGTTCCCTCGGGGGGCGCGGGCAGCCCCAGCATTTT. Its translation is CASSSLGGRGQPQHF.